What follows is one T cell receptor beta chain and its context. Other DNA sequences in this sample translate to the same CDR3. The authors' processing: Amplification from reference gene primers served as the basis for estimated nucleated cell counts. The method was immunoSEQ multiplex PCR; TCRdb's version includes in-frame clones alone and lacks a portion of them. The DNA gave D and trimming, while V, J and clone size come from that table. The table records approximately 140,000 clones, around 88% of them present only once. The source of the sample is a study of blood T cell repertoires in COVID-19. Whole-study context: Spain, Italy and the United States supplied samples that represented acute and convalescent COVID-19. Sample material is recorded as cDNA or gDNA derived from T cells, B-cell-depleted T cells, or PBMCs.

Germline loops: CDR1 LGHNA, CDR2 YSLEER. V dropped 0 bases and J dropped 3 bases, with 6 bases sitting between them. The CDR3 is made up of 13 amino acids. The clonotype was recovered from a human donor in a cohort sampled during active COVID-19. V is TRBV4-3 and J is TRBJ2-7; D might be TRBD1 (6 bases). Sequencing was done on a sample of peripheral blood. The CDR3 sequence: CASSQDRGYEQYF. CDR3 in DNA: TGCGCCAGCAGCCAAGACAGGGGCTACGAGCAGTACTTC.